This T cell receptor (beta chain) was profiled in a study of identical twins. In TCRdb, the 5' RACE reads were re-called with MiXCR into one record per CDR3 protein. This table has hundreds of thousands of distinct CDR3 sequences, roughly a quarter appearing once. CDR3 length: 13 residues. V shed 5 bases and J shed 0 bases, with 11 bases lying between them. Germline lookup yields CDR1 DFQATT and CDR2 SNEGSKA (reference sequence). The sample also formed part of further work on T cells expressing NK-cell markers.

The V call is TRBV20-1, the J call TRBJ2-7; no reliable D call. The receptor's source is a woman between 18 and 30 years old in good health. Sequencing was carried out using CD4+ T cells sorted from blood. The CDR3 loop reads CSAGHSGSYEQYF. As DNA, the CDR3 is TGCAGTGCTGGCCACTCCGGCTCCTACGAGCAGTACTTC.